A selection of T cell receptor beta chains follows, all from one sample in a study of blood T cell repertoires in COVID-19. Some clones are missing from TCRdb's copy, which holds only in-frame ones; the method was immunoSEQ multiplex PCR. The sample records around 140,000 clones, 84% being singletons. The specimen was peripheral blood. The receptor source for this set is a man aged 60-69 years with active or convalescent COVID-19. Both conserved end residues are part of each CDR3. The order of the fields is V gene, CDR3 protein.

V gene: TRBV10-3; CDR3 protein: CAISGGLAGTDTQYF
V gene: TRBV24-1; CDR3 protein: CATSDLEETQYF
V gene: TRBV28; CDR3 protein: CASSFRRDGSQPQHF
V gene: TRBV18; CDR3 protein: CASSPYRSGNTIYF
V gene: TRBV28; CDR3 protein: CASRRVGGSYEQYF
V gene: TRBV28; CDR3 protein: CASSSPRTEAFF
V gene: TRBV14; CDR3 protein: CASSRQGTLYNSPLHF
V gene: TRBV28; CDR3 protein: CASSLGGRGNEKLFF
V gene: TRBV18; CDR3 protein: CASSPKVTGTPYNEQFF
V gene: TRBV10-2; CDR3 protein: CASDKGSLGVAGTGELFF
V gene: TRBV3-1/TRBV3-2; CDR3 protein: CASSQDPGYGTEAFF
V gene: TRBV5-1; CDR3 protein: CASRSTGGANYGYTF
V gene: TRBV10-1; CDR3 protein: CASSELMAGGGTEAFF
V gene: TRBV27; CDR3 protein: CASSFGQINSPLHF
V gene: TRBV10-3; CDR3 protein: CAIGGQGAIYGYTF
V gene: TRBV1; CDR3 protein: CTSSPRRGSAFF
V gene: TRBV24-1; CDR3 protein: CATSVQSKKQYNSPLHF
V gene: TRBV7-2; CDR3 protein: CASSLGGAGDTQYF
V gene: TRBV27; CDR3 protein: CASSPYTDRGVFTDTQYF
V gene: TRBV7-2; CDR3 protein: CASSLGRDREGYTF
V gene: TRBV6-5; CDR3 protein: CASSKGQGGNQPQHF
V gene: TRBV9; CDR3 protein: CASSVVQGGETQYF
V gene: TRBV11-2; CDR3 protein: CASSPGTTYSNQPQHF
V gene: TRBV6-5; CDR3 protein: CASSRTGPGNTIYF
V gene: TRBV9; CDR3 protein: CASSPPGQWNTEAFF
V gene: TRBV2; CDR3 protein: CASRRDRDLRYGYTF
V gene: TRBV7-2; CDR3 protein: CASSPAAQGNQPQHF
V gene: TRBV4-1; CDR3 protein: CASSQGEGPLRNGYTF
V gene: TRBV11-3; CDR3 protein: CASSSELATAWNEQFF
V gene: TRBV30; CDR3 protein: CAWYTGTGRIGGYTF
V gene: TRBV5-8; CDR3 protein: CASSLDSTDTQYF
V gene: TRBV6-6; CDR3 protein: CASSYSGGTSTDTQYF
V gene: TRBV11-3; CDR3 protein: CASSLAYRVYEQYF
V gene: TRBV2; CDR3 protein: CASSVVNEQFF
V gene: TRBV11-3; CDR3 protein: CASSLDRAGGPRTIHNEQFF
V gene: TRBV24-1; CDR3 protein: CATRGQGATGELFF
V gene: TRBV27; CDR3 protein: CASSSSNPGTGSWKLFF
V gene: TRBV5-1; CDR3 protein: CASSLLQGMDEAFF
V gene: TRBV6-5; CDR3 protein: CASSTTGDNEQFF
V gene: TRBV4-3; CDR3 protein: CASSQGFRGHYGYTF
V gene: TRBV9; CDR3 protein: CASSVVTSGNTGELFF
V gene: TRBV18; CDR3 protein: CASSPGQVTTAFF
V gene: TRBV9; CDR3 protein: CASNQGDSGTEAFF
V gene: TRBV7-2; CDR3 protein: CASSVDPGQGAPKQYF
V gene: TRBV5-6; CDR3 protein: CASNQRQGFNEAFF
V gene: TRBV2; CDR3 protein: CASSQADRDYGYTF
V gene: TRBV4-3; CDR3 protein: CASSPRTSVYQETQYF
V gene: TRBV4-1; CDR3 protein: CASSQAGGASYNEQFF
V gene: TRBV5-8; CDR3 protein: CASSLLAGPVFSSGNTIYF
V gene: TRBV6-5; CDR3 protein: CASTDRVSSPLHF
V gene: TRBV12-5; CDR3 protein: CASGPGTASYNEQFF
V gene: TRBV12-5; CDR3 protein: CASGLAGGSETQYF
V gene: TRBV18; CDR3 protein: CASSLTGTNTGELFF
V gene: TRBV9; CDR3 protein: CASSVGSGTYNEQFF
V gene: TRBV19; CDR3 protein: CASRTGQGGGYGYTF
V gene: TRBV18; CDR3 protein: CASSPHNLVRDEQYF
V gene: TRBV20-1; CDR3 protein: CSASQVLSNQPQHF
V gene: TRBV4-1; CDR3 protein: CASSPVGGVETQYF